This section outlines one T cell receptor beta chain sequence together with its context. As yet, its antigen is unknown. 60 Vbeta and 13 Jbeta primers were used in PCR. Some clones are missing from TCRdb's copy, which holds only in-frame ones; the method was immunoSEQ multiplex PCR. The sample holds more than 75,000 clones, 79% seen once. These data originate in a study of cytomegalovirus exposure and HLA in healthy donors. About the study: Among roughly 180 million T cells, an earlier analysis found 117 million unique TCR beta sequences.

Per the germline V gene, CDR1 is LNHDA and CDR2 is SQIVND (reference sequence). There are 14 residues in the CDR3. V gave up 3 bases and J gave up 5 bases; unmatched junction bases: 2. Study findings and constraints: Cytomegalovirus-associated TCR beta chains were listed, numbering some 170.

Healthy bone marrow donors made up the donor group. Though probably carrying unrecorded immune exposures, donors were nominally healthy at sampling. This clonotype originated in a woman aged 40 to 55 in good health and CMV-seropositive. Material for sequencing was PBMCs. V usage is TRBV19 and J usage is TRBJ1-5; 9 bases align to TRBD1. The CDR3 spells CASSMGQGHQPQHF. The CDR3 DNA sequence: TGTGCCAGTAGTATGGGACAGGGCCATCAGCCCCAGCATTTT.